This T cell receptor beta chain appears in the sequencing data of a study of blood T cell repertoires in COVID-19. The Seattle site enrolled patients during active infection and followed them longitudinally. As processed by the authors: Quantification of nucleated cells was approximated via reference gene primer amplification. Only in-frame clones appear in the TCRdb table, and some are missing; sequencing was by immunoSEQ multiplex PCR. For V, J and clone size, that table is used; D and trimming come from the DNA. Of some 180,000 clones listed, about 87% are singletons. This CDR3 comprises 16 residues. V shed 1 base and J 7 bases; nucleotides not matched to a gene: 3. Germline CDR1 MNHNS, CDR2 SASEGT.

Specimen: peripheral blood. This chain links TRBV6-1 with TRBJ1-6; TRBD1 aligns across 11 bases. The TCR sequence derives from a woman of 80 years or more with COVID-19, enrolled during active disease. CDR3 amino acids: CASSEGTGGWNSPLHF. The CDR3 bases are TGTGCCAGCAGTGAAGGGACAGGGGGCTGGAATTCACCCCTCCACTTT.